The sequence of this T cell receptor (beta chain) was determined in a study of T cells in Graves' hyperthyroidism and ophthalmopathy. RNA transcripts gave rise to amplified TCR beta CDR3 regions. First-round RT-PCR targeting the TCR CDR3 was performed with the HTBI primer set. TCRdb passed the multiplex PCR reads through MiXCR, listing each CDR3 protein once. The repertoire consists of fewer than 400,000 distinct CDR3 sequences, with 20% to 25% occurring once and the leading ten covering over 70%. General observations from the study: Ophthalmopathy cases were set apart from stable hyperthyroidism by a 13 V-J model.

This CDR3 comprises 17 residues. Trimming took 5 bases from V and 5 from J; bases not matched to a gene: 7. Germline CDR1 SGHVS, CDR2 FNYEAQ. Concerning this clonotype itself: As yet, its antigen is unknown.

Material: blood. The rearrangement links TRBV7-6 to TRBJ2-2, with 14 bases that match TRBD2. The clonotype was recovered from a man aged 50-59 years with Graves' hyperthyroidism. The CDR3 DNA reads TGTGCCAGCAGCAGCCAGACTAGCGGGAGGGTTACCGGGGAGCTGTTTTTT. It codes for CASSSQTSGRVTGELFF.